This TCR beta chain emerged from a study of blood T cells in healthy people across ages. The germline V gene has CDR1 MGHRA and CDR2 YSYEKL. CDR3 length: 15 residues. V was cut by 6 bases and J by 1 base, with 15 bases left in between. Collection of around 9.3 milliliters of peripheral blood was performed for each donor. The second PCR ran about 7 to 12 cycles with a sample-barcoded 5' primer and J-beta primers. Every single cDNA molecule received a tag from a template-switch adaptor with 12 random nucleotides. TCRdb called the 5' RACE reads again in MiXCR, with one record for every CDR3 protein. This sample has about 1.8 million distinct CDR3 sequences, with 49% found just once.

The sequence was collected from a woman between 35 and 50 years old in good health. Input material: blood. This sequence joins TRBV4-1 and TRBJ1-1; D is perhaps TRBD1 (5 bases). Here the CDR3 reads CASSRPGRGNTEAFF. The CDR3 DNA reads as TGCGCCAGCAGTCGTCCGGGACGGGGGAACACTGAAGCTTTCTTT.